This T cell receptor (beta chain) was documented in a study of blood T cell repertoires in COVID-19. Background on the study: The United States, Italy and Spain were the sources of the acute and convalescent COVID-19 samples. From T cells, B-cell-depleted T cells, or PBMCs came the material, which was cDNA or gDNA.

CDR1 MNHEY and CDR2 SVGAGI come from the germline V gene. The CDR3 extends over 15 amino acids. V shed 6 bases and J shed 0 bases, with 12 bases lying between them. As handled by the study authors: Estimated nucleated cell counts came from reference gene primer amplification. Repertoires were generated with immunoSEQ multiplex PCR, while TCRdb's copy carries only in-frame clones and drops some. That table gives V, J and clone size, and the DNA gave D and trimming. The profile shows fewer than 200,000 clones, about 87% of them singletons. This chain joins TRBV6-5 and TRBJ1-5; no clear D gene. The source material was peripheral blood. This clonotype was obtained from an older woman who had recovered from COVID-19. The CDR3 sequence: CASRPGGVSNQPQHF. DNA for the CDR3: TGTGCCAGCAGGCCTGGCGGGGTTAGCAATCAGCCCCAGCATTTT.